This T cell receptor beta chain was sequenced for a study of tumor-infiltrating lymphocytes in primary liver carcinoma. Study observations and caveats: Tumor top-250-clone fraction significantly exceeded that of blood (p = 0.039).

Total RNA and DNA came together from approximately 20-30 mg of bulk tissue without cell sorting. This CDR3 has 15 amino acids. CDR1 is SGHAT, CDR2 FQNNGV, per germline. With 400 to 550 ng total RNA as template and a constant-region primer, TCR beta cDNA was made. Modified slightly, ARM-PCR produced TCR beta libraries over three nested multiplex PCR rounds. Forward primers for TRBV1-TRBV30 and a C-beta reverse primer served the first two PCR rounds, at approximately 10 cycles each. TCRdb recomputed calls from the multiplex PCR reads with MiXCR, one row per CDR3 protein. The sample carries 90,000 to 150,000 distinct CDR3 sequences, nearly 70% recorded once. Turning to this clonotype: Its antigen is not identified. Relative to the germline gene, one junction end is altered; a read error may explain this.

The clonotype comes from a woman in her sixties or seventies with primary liver carcinoma and hepatitis B virus infection. The chain couples TRBV11-2 to TRBJ2-7, with D possibly matching TRBD2 (5 bases). The sample was tumor-adjacent normal liver tissue. The CDR3: CTSNRGNVFSYEQYF. The CDR3 nucleotides read TGTACCAGCAACAGAGGGAACGTTTTTTCCTACGAGCAGTACTTC.